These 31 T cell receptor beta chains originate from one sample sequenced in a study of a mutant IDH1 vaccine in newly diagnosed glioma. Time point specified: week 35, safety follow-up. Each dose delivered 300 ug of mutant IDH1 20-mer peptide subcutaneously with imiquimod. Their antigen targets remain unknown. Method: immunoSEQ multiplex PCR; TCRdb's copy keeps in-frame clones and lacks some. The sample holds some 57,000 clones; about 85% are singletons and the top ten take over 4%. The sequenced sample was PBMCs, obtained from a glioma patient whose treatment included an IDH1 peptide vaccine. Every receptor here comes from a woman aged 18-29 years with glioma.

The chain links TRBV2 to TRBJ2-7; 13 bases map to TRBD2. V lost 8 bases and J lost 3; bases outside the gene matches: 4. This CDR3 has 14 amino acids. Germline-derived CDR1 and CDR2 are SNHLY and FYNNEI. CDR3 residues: CASVRTSGSYEQYF. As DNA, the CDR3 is TGTGCCAGCGTACGGACTAGCGGGAGCTACGAGCAGTACTTC.

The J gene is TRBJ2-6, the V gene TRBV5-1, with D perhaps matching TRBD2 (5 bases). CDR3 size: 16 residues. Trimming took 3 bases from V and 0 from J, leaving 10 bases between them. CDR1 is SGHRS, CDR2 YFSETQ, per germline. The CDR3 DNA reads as TGCGCCAGCAGCTCCGGACTTACCTCTGGGGCCAACGTCCTGACTTTC. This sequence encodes CASSSGLTSGANVLTF.

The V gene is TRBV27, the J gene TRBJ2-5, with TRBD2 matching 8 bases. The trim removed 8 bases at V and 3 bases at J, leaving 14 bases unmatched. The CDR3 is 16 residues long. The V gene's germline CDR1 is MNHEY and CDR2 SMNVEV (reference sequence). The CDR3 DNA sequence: TGTGCCAGCGCGCGGAGCGGGAGTGGTTTTGAAGAGACCCAGTACTTC. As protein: CASARSGSGFEETQYF.

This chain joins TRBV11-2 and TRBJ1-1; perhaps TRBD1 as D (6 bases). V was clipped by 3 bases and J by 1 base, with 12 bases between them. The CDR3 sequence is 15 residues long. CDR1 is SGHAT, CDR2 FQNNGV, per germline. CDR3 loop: CASSFTGPRNTEAFF. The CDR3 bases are TGTGCCAGCAGCTTCACAGGGCCTCGGAACACTGAAGCTTTCTTT.

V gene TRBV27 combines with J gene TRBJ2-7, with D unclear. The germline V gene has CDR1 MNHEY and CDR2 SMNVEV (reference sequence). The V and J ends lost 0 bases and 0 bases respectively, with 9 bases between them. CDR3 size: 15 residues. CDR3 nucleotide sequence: TGTGCCAGCAGTTTATCGTCCCAGCCCTCCTACGAGCAGTACTTC. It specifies CASSLSSQPSYEQYF.

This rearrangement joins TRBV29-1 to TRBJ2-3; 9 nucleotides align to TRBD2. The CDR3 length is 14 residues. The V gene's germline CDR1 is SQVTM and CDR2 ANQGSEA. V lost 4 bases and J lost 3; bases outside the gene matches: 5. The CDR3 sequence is CSVVPGLATDTQYF. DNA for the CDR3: TGCAGCGTTGTACCGGGACTAGCTACAGATACGCAGTATTTT.

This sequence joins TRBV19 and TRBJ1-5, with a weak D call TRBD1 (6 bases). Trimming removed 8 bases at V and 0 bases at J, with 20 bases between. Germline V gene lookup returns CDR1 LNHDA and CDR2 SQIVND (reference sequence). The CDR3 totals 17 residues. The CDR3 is CASGWRTASYSNQPQHF. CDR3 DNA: TGTGCCAGTGGATGGAGGACAGCTAGTTATAGCAATCAGCCCCAGCATTTT.

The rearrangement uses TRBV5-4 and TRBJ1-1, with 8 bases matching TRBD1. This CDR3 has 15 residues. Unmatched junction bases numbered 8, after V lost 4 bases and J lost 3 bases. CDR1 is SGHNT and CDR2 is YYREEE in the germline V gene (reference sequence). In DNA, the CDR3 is TGTGCCAGCAGCCTCGGACAGGGACCCTACACTGAAGCTTTCTTT. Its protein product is CASSLGQGPYTEAFF.

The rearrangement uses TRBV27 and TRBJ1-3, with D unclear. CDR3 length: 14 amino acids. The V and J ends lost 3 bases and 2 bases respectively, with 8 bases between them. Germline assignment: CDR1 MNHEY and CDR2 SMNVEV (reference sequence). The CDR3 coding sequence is TGTGCCAGCAGTTTCGCAGGAGCTGGAAACACCATATATTTT. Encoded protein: CASSFAGAGNTIYF.

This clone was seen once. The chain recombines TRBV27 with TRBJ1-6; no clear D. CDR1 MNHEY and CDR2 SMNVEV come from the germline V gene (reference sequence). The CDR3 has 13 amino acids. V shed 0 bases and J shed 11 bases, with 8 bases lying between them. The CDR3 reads CASSLSGGPPLHF. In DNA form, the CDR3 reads TGTGCCAGCAGTTTATCGGGAGGGCCACCCCTCCACTTT.

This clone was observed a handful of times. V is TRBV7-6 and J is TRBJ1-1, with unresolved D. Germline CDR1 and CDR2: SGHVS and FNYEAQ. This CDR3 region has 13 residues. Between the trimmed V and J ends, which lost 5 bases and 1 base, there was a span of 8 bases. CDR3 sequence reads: CASSLTRNTEAFF. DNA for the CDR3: TGTGCCAGCAGCCTAACACGGAACACTGAAGCTTTCTTT.

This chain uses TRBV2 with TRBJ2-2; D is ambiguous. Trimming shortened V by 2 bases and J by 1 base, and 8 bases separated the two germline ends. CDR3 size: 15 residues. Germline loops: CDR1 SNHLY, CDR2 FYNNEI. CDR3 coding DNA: TGTGCCAGCAGTGAAAGTCCAGGGAACACCGGGGAGCTGTTTTTT. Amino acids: CASSESPGNTGELFF.

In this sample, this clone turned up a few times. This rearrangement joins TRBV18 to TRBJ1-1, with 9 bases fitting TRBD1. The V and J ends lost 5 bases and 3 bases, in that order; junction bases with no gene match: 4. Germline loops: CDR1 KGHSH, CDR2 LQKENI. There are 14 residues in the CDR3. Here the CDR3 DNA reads TGTGCCAGCTCAATACAGGGGGCTGACACTGAAGCTTTCTTT. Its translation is CASSIQGADTEAFF. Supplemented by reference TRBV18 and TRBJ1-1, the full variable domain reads NAGVMQNPRHLVRRRGQEARLRCSPMKGHSHVYWYRQLPEEGLKFMVYLQKENIIDESGMPKERFSAEFPKEGPSILRIQQVVRGDSAAYFCASSIQGADTEAFFGQGTRLTVV.

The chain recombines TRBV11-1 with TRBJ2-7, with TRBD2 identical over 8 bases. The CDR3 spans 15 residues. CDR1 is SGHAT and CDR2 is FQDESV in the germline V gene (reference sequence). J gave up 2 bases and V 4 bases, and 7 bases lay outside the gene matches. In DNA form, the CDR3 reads TGTGCCAGCAGCTATCTAGCGGGTGTAGCCTACGAGCAGTACTTC. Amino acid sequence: CASSYLAGVAYEQYF.

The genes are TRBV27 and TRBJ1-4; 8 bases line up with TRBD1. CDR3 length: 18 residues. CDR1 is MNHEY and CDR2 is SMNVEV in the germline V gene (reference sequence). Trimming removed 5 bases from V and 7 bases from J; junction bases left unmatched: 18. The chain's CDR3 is CASSLRWGQGAKVEKLFF. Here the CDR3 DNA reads TGTGCCAGCAGTCTAAGGTGGGGGCAGGGGGCGAAAGTTGAAAAACTGTTTTTT.

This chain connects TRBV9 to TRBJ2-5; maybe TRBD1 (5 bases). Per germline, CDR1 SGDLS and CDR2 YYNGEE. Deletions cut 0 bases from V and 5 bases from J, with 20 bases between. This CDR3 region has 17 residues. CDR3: CASSVANPGPKGETQYF. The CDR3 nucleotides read TGTGCCAGCAGCGTAGCAAACCCGGGTCCCAAGGGGGAGACCCAGTACTTC.

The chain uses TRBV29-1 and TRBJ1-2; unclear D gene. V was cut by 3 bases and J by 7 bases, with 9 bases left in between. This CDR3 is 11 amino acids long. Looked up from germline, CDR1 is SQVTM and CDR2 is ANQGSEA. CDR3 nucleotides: TGCAGCGTTGATAACGGGGTTGGCTACACCTTC. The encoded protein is CSVDNGVGYTF. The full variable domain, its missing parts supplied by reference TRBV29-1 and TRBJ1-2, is SAVISQKPSRDICQRGTSLTIQCQVDSQVTMMFWYRQQPGQSLTLIATANQGSEATYESGFVIDKFPISRPNLTFSTLTVSNMSPEDSSIYLCSVDNGVGYTFGSGTRLTVV.

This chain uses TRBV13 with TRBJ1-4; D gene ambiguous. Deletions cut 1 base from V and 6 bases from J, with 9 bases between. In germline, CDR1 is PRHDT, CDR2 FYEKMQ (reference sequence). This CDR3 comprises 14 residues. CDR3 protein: CASSLAAKDEKLFF. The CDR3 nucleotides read TGTGCCAGCAGCTTAGCGGCGAAGGATGAAAAACTGTTTTTT.

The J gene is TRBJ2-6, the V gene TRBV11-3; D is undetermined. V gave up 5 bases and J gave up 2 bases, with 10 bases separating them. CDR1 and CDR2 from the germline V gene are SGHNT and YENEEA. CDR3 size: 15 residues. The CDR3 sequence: CASSPALAGANVLTF. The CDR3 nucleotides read TGTGCCAGCAGCCCGGCCTTGGCTGGGGCCAACGTCCTGACTTTC. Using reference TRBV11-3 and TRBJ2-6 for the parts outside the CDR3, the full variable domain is EAGVVQSPRYKIIEKKQPVAFWCNPISGHNTLYWYLQNLGQGPELLIRYENEEAVDDSQLPKDRFSAERLKGVDSTLKIQPAELGDSAVYLCASSPALAGANVLTFGAGSRLTVL.

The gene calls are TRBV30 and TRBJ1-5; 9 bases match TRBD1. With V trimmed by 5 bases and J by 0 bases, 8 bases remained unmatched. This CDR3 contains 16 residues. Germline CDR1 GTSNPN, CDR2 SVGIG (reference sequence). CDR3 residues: CAWWTGVEDSNQPQHF. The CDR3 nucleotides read TGTGCCTGGTGGACAGGGGTCGAGGATAGCAATCAGCCCCAGCATTTT.

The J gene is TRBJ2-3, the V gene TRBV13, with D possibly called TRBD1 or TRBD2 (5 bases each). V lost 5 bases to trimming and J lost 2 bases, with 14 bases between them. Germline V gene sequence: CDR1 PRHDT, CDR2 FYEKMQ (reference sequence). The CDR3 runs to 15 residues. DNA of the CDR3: TGTGCCAGCAGCAACCGGGACCGGTACACAGATACGCAGTATTTT. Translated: CASSNRDRYTDTQYF.

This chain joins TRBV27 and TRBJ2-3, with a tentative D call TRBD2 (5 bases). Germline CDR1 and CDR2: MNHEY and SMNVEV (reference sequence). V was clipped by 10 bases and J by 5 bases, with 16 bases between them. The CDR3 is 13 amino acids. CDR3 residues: CATRPGNIDTQYF. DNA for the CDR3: TGTGCCACCCGACCGGGAAACATAGATACGCAGTATTTT.

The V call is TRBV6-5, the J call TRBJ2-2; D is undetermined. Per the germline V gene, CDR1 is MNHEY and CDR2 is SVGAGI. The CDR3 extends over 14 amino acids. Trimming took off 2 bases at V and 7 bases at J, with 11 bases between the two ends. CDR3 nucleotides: TGTGCCAGCAGTTACATCCATAATGGCGGGGAGCTGTTTTTT. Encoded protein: CASSYIHNGGELFF.

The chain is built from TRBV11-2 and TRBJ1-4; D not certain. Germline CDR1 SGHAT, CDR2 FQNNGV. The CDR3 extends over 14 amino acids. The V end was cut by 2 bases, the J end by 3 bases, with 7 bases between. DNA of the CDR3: TGTGCCAGCAGCTTATTGGGATCTAATGAAAAACTGTTTTTT. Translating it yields CASSLLGSNEKLFF.

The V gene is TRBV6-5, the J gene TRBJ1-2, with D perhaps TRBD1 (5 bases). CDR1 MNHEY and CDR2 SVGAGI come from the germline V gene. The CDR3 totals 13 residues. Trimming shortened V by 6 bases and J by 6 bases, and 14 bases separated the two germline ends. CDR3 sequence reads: CASRTSGGNGYTF. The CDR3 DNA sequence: TGTGCCAGCAGGACCTCCGGGGGGAATGGCTACACCTTC.

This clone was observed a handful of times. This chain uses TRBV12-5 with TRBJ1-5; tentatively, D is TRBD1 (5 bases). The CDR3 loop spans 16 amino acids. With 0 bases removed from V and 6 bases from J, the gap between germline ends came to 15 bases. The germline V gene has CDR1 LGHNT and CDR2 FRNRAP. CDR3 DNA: TGTGCTAGTGGTTTGGTACTGGGGGAGGGTTTTCAGCCCCAGCATTTT. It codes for CASGLVLGEGFQPQHF.

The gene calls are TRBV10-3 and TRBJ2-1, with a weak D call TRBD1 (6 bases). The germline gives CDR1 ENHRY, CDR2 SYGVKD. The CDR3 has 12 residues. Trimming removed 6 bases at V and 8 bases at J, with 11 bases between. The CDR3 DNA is TGTGCCATCAGACTAGGGGGTGATGAGCAGTTCTTC. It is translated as CAIRLGGDEQFF.

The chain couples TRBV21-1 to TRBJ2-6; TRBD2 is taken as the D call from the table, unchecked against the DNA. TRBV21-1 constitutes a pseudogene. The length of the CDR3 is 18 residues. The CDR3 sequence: CASSGPGGGLSGANVLTF. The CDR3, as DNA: TGTGCCAGCAGCGGGCCAGGCGGGGGCCTCTCTGGGGCCAACGTCCTGACTTTC.

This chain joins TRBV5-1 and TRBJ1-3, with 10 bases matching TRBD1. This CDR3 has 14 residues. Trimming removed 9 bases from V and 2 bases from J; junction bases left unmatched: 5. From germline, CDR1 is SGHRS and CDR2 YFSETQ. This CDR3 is CATRQGAAGNTIYF. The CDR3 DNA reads TGCGCCACCCGACAGGGGGCAGCTGGAAACACCATATATTTT.

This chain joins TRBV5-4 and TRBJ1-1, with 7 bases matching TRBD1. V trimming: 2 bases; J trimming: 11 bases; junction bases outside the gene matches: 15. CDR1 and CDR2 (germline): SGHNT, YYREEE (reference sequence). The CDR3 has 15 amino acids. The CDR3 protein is CASSLVGTAAPGAFF. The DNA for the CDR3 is TGTGCCAGCAGCTTAGTTGGGACAGCCGCCCCCGGGGCTTTCTTT.

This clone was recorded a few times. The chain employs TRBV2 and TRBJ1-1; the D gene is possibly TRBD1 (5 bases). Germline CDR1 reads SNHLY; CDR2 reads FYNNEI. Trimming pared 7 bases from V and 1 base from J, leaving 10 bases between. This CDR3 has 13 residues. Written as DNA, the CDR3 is TGTGCCAGCAAGGGACCTACGAACACTGAAGCTTTCTTT. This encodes CASKGPTNTEAFF.